The clone carrying this T cell receptor (beta chain) was found a few times. Its matching antigen is unknown. The germline CDR1 and CDR2 sequences are DFQATT and SNEGSKA (reference sequence). Trimming left V 6 bases short and J 3 bases short, with 15 bases between. This CDR3 is 14 amino acids long. This entry is derived from a study of blood T cells in healthy people across ages. Study results and limitations: Observed TCR beta diversity showed a strong correlation with the percentage of naive T cells as measured by flow cytometry. Per million T cells, TCR beta diversity dropped about linearly as age rose.

Using a J-beta primer mix together with a sample-barcoded 5' primer, a second PCR was run for about 7 to 12 cycles. TCRdb re-called the 5' RACE reads through MiXCR, storing one row per CDR3 protein. The sample includes 1.2 million to 1.5 million distinct CDR3 sequences, approximately 59% seen only once; the top ten take 6.5% to 8%. The V call is TRBV20-1, the J call TRBJ2-4, with a weak D call TRBD1 (5 bases). The receptor comes from a man aged 18 to 35 in good health. The specimen sequenced was blood. CDR3 sequence: CSAKRGWGKNIQYF. CDR3 DNA sequence: TGCAGTGCGAAAAGGGGATGGGGCAAAAACATTCAGTACTTC.